This TCR beta chain was identified in a study of cytomegalovirus exposure and HLA in healthy donors. Study-level points and caveats: It emerged from a later analysis that several of the most significant clusters appeared to be linked to common viral pathogens.

Germline-derived CDR1 and CDR2 are GTSNPN and SVGIG (reference sequence). The CDR3 loop spans 12 amino acids. The germline V and J ends were trimmed by 1 base and 12 bases, with 13 bases remaining between them. About this clone: Antigen: not known.

With 60 Vbeta and 13 Jbeta primers, the PCR was carried out. Some clones are missing from TCRdb's copy, which holds only in-frame ones; the method was immunoSEQ multiplex PCR. The profile shows 95,000 or so clones, about 75% of them singletons. This chain joins TRBV30 and TRBJ1-5, with no clear D. Sequencing input: PBMCs. This sequence originates from a woman between 40 and 55 years old in good health and CMV-seronegative. CDR3 sequence (DNA): TGTGCCTGGAGTGACTCACGAAAGCTCCAGCATTTT. This sequence encodes CAWSDSRKLQHF.